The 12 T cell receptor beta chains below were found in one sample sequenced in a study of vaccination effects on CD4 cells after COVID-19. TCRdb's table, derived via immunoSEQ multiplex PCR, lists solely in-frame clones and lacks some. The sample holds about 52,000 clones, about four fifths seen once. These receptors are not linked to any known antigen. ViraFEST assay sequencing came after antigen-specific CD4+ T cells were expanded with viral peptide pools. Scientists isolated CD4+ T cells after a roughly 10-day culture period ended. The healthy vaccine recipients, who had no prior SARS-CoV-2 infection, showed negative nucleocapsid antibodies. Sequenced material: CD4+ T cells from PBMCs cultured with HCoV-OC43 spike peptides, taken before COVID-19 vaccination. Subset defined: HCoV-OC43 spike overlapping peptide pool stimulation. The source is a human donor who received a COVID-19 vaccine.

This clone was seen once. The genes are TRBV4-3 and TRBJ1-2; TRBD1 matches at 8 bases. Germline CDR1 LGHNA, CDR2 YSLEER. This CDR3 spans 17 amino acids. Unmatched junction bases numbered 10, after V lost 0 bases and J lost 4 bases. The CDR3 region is CASSQDDRGHLAYGYTF. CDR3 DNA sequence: TGCGCCAGCAGCCAAGATGACAGGGGACATCTGGCCTATGGCTACACCTTC.

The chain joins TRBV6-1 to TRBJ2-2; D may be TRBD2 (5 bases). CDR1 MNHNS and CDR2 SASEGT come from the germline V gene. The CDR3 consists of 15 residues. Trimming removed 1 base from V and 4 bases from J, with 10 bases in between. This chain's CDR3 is CASSEGTALTGELFF. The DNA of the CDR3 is TGTGCCAGCAGTGAAGGGACTGCCCTCACCGGGGAGCTGTTTTTT.

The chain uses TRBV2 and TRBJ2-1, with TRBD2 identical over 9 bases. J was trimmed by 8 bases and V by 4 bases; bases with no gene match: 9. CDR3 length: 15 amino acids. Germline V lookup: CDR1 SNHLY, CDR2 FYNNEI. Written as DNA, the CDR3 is TGTGCCAGCAGTGCTCAGGGACTAGCCCTCGATGAGCAGTTCTTC. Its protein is CASSAQGLALDEQFF.

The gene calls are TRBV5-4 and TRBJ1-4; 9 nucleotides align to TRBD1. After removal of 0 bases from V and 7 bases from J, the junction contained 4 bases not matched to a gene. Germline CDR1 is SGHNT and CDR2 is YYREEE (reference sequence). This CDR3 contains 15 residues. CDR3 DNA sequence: TGTGCCAGCAGCTTGGACAGGGGGCCGGGTGAAAAACTGTTTTTT. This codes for CASSLDRGPGEKLFF.

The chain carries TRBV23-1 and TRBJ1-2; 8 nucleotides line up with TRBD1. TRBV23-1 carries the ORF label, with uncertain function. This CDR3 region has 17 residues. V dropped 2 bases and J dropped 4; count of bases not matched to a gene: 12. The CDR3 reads CASSQRDRPLGIYGYTF. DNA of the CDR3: TGCGCCAGCAGTCAACGGGACAGGCCATTAGGTATCTATGGCTACACCTTC.

The DNA of the CDR3 is TGCAGCGTGAGTCGTGGTGCTAGCGGGGCGCTTTCCCAATTCACAGATACGCAGTATTTT. This encodes CSVSRGASGALSQFTDTQYF. The chain has TRBV29-1 and TRBJ2-3; 9 bases line up with TRBD2. The CDR3 spans 20 residues. With V trimmed by 6 bases and J by 2 bases, 24 bases remained unmatched. CDR1 and CDR2 (germline): SQVTM, ANQGSEA.

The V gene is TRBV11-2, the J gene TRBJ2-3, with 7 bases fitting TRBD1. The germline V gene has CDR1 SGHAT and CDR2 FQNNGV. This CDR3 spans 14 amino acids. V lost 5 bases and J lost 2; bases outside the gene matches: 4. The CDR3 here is CASSQGQITDTQYF. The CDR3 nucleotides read TGTGCCAGCAGCCAGGGACAGATCACAGATACGCAGTATTTT.

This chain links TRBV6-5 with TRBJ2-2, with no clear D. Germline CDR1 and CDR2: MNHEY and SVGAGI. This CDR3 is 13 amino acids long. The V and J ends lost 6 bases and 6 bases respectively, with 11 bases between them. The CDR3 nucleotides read TGTGCCAGCAGCCGGATCGTCGCCGGGGAGCTGTTTTTT. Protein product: CASSRIVAGELFF.

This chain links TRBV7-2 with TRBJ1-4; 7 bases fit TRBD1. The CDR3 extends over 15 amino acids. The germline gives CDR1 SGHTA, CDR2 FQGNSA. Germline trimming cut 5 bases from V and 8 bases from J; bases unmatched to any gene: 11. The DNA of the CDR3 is TGTGCCAGCAGCACGCCCCGACAGGGTAGCGAAAAACTGTTTTTT. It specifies CASSTPRQGSEKLFF.

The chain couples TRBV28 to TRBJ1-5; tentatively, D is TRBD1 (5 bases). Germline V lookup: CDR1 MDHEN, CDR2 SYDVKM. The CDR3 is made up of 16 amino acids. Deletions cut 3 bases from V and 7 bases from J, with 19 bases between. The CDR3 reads CASSLVQGTVGQPQHF. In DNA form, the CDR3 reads TGTGCCAGCAGTTTGGTTCAGGGTACGGTAGGACAGCCCCAGCATTTT.

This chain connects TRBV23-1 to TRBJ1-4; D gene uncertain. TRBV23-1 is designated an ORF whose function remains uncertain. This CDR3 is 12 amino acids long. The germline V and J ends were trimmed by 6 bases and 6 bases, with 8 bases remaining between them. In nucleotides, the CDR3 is TGCGCCAGCAGAAGTGAGGATGAAAAACTGTTTTTT. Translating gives CASRSEDEKLFF.

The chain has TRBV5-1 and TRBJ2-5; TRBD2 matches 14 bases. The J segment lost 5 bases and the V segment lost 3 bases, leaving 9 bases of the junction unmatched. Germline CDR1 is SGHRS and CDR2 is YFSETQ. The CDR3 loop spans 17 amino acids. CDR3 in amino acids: CASSSPGTSGGMETQYF. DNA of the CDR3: TGCGCCAGCAGCTCCCCCGGGACTAGCGGGGGAATGGAGACCCAGTACTTC. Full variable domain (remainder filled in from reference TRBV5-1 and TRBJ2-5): KAGVTQTPRYLIKTRGQQVTLSCSPISGHRSVSWYQQTPGQGLQFLFEYFSETQRNKGNFPGRFSGRQFSNSRSEMNVSTLELGDSALYLCASSSPGTSGGMETQYFGPGTRLLVL.